Sequencing of this TCR beta chain was carried out in a study of beta chain features in type 1 diabetes. Findings and limits, study-wide: Naive, central memory and regulatory TCRB repertoires appeared more similar among patients than healthy donors. Type 1 diabetes patients had moderately but significantly shorter TCRB CDR3s in all four CD4+ subsets.

Each donor gave one heparinised blood draw averaging around 120 mL. On this clone itself: The antigen is undetermined.

The CDR3 has 18 amino acids. Germline V gives CDR1 SGDLS, CDR2 YYNGEE. The V and J ends lost 2 bases and 0 bases, in that order; junction bases with no gene match: 6. Every bit of the isolated RNA underwent reverse transcription, so sequencing read expressed TCRB transcripts. Sequencing used immunoSEQ multiplex PCR; TCRdb keeps in-frame clones, though not all of them. The table includes a few hundred thousand clones, roughly 11% detected once. V and J are TRBV9 and TRBJ2-6; TRBD1 matches at 9 bases. Sequenced material: central memory CD4+ T cells from blood. This TCR was sampled from a man between 18 and 35 years old in good health. The CDR3 loop is CASSVAGQGNSGANVLTF. CDR3 in DNA: TGTGCCAGCAGCGTCGCGGGACAGGGCAACTCTGGGGCCAACGTCCTGACTTTC.